This T cell receptor beta chain comes out of a study of shared clonotypes between healthy human individuals. Study outcomes and limitations: Larger estimated richness was generally seen in naive subsets than in memory subsets.

CD45RO-negative cells were positively selected for CCR7, leaving out terminally differentiated effector memory CD45RA+ cells. In regard to this clone: Its antigen is currently unknown.

Generated by immunoSEQ multiplex PCR, the TCRdb table keeps only in-frame clones and is missing some. Of hundreds of thousands of clones in the sample, 85% to 95% were seen once. The receptor's source is a woman in her thirties in good health. Sequenced sample: naive CD8+ T cells sorted from blood.

CDR3 loop: CATSRGGTEQGTQYF. Here the CDR3 DNA reads TGTGCCACCAGCAGAGGCGGGACGGAACAAGGGACGCAGTATTTT. The chain couples TRBV15 to TRBJ2-3, with D perhaps TRBD2 (6 bases). V gave up 1 base and J gave up 9 bases, with 17 bases separating them. The CDR3 has 15 amino acids. CDR1 is LNHNV, CDR2 YYDKDF, per germline (reference sequence).